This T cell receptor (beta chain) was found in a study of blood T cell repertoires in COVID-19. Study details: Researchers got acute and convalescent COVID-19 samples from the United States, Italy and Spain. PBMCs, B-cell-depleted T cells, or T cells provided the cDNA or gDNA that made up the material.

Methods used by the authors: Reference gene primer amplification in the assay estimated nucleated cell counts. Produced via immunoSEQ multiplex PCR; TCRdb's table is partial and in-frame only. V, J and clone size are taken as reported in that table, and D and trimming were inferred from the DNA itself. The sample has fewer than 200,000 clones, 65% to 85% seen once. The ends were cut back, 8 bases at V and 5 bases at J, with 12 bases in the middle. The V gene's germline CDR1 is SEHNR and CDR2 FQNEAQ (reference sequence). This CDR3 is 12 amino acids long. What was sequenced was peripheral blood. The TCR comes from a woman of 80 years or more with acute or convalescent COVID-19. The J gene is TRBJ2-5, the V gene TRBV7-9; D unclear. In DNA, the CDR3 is TGTGCCAGCCGTGGAAACGGGGAGACCCAGTACTTC. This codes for CASRGNGETQYF.